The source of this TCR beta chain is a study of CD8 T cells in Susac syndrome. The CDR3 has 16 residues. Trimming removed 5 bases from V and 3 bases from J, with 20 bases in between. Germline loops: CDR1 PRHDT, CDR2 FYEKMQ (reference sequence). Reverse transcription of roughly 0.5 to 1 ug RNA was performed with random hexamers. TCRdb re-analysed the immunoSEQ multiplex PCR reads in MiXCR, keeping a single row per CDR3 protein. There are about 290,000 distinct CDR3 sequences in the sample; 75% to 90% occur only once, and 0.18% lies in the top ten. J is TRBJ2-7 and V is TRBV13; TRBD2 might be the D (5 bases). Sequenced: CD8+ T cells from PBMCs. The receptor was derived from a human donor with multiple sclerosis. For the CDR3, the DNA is TGTGCCAGCAGCGTGCGAGCCGGGATATCCTTCTACGAGCAGTACTTC. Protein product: CASSVRAGISFYEQYF.